The sequence of this T cell receptor (beta chain) was determined in a study of T cells in Graves' hyperthyroidism and ophthalmopathy. There are many counts of this clonotype. CDR3 length: 16 residues. The J segment lost 6 bases and the V segment lost 4 bases, leaving 15 bases of the junction unmatched. Germline loops: CDR1 SQVTM, CDR2 ANQGSEA. Lactation, pregnancy, other autoimmune disease or uncontrolled infection led to exclusion of patients. RNA transcripts provided the source from which TCR beta CDR3 regions were amplified. The TCR CDR3 first-round RT-PCR relied on the HTBI primer set. Each CDR3 protein is one row after TCRdb ran MiXCR on the multiplex PCR reads. The sample consists of around 450,000 distinct CDR3 sequences, approximately 15% of them appearing once.

The chain carries TRBV29-1 and TRBJ2-1, with 7 bases lining up with TRBD1. This TCR was sampled from a young woman with Graves' hyperthyroidism. The sample comprised blood. The CDR3 reads CSVARQGLALSNEQFF. CDR3 in DNA: TGCAGCGTTGCGAGACAGGGTCTAGCTCTATCCAATGAGCAGTTCTTC.